The source of this TCR beta chain is a study of graft-versus-host responses after intestinal transplantation. Study-wide background: Recipients got multivisceral, liver-intestinal, or isolated intestinal transplants. Induction using anti-thymocyte globulin, followed by tacrolimus and steroids for roughly 3 years, was given to all recipients. Study results and limitations: Declines in HvG clones occurring early post-transplant were associated with peak circulating GvH clone levels. Researchers found GvH clones in recipient marrow, and some showed up first in ileum or blood.

The CDR3 totals 17 residues. Per the germline V gene, CDR1 is SGDLS and CDR2 is YYNGEE. V was cut by 3 bases and J by 4 bases, with 20 bases left in between. As to this clone: Its target is unknown.

The protocol was immunoSEQ multiplex PCR, while the TCRdb copy is restricted to in-frame clones and leaves out a portion. The repertoire holds over 80,000 clones, about 82% seen once, with over 1.3% in the top ten. The sample in question was PBMCs, obtained 255 days after intestinal transplant. This clonotype was obtained from a human patient who received an intestinal transplant, so some T cells may come from the graft donor. The chain uses TRBV9 and TRBJ2-1, with TRBD2 as a possible D gene (6 bases). DNA of the CDR3: TGTGCCAGCAGCGCATACCCCGGGGGACCCTTATACAATGAGCAGTTCTTC. Its translation: CASSAYPGGPLYNEQFF.